This T cell receptor beta chain comes out of a study of T cells after yellow fever vaccination. Looked up from germline, CDR1 is LGHDT and CDR2 is YNNKEL (reference sequence). V dropped 2 bases and J dropped 0; count of bases not matched to a gene: 5. The CDR3 is made up of 16 amino acids. In making TCR cDNA, 5'RACE template switching added a universal primer site and UMIs to it. Using its own MiXCR run on the 5' RACE reads, TCRdb lists one record per CDR3 protein. This table has around 600,000 distinct CDR3 sequences, roughly an eighth appearing once. Study-wide results and caveats: A secondary response was less intense yet reached its peak sooner, at day 5 versus 15. From the bulk population, abundant clonotypes could contaminate and appear within FACS-sorted repertoires. Researchers noted that a small share of clonotypes showed up in both CD4 and CD8 compartments.

This clonotype was detected a few times. Its antigen is still unknown. This specimen was PBMCs, taken on the day of the yellow fever booster vaccination. The chain has TRBV3-1 and TRBJ2-7; 9 bases map to TRBD2. The sequence was obtained from a young man who received the YFV17D yellow fever vaccine. Written as DNA, the CDR3 is TGTGCCAGCAGCCAACCGACTAGCGGAAGCTCCTACGAGCAGTACTTC. Translated, it gives CASSQPTSGSSYEQYF.